The next 20 T cell receptor beta chains were all read from a single sample in a study of OX40 agonist ivuxolimab in advanced cancers. Clones were read by immunoSEQ multiplex PCR, and TCRdb kept only the in-frame ones, dropping some. The repertoire holds some 76,000 clones, with about 93% as singletons. The sequenced sample was CD4+ or CD8+ T cells sorted from blood, obtained in a trial of the OX40 agonist ivuxolimab. These receptors came from an adult with an advanced solid tumor such as melanoma, head and neck, liver or kidney cancer.

The chain couples TRBV18 to TRBJ2-2; D not resolved. The CDR3 totals 16 residues. Trimming removed 2 bases at V and 6 bases at J, with 16 bases between. Germline loops: CDR1 KGHSH, CDR2 LQKENI. The CDR3 loop is CASSPDDTYDPGELFF. DNA of the CDR3: TGTGCCAGCTCACCAGATGACACGTACGACCCCGGGGAGCTGTTTTTT.

The CDR3 region has the DNA TGTGCCAGCAGCCAGGCCCAGGGCGGCGCTTACTACAATGAGCAGTTCTTC. It codes for CASSQAQGGAYYNEQFF. The V gene is TRBV11-2, the J gene TRBJ2-1, with a possible D match to TRBD1 (5 bases). This CDR3 region has 17 residues. Trimming cost V 5 bases and J 3 bases, with 20 bases left between them. Germline-derived CDR1 and CDR2 are SGHAT and FQNNGV.

This clone was found once. V and J are TRBV20-1 and TRBJ1-2; D gene uncertain. This CDR3 comprises 11 residues. The germline V gene encodes CDR1 DFQATT and CDR2 SNEGSKA (reference sequence). The V and J ends lost 1 base and 3 bases respectively, with 3 bases between them. The DNA for the CDR3 is TGCAGTGCTAGAGGGGACTATGGCTACACCTTC. Its translation is CSARGDYGYTF.

The chain employs TRBV27 and TRBJ2-5; 7 nucleotides align to TRBD1. This CDR3 contains 14 residues. Trimming removed 6 bases from V and 5 bases from J; junction bases left unmatched: 9. CDR1 is MNHEY, CDR2 SMNVEV, per germline (reference sequence). The CDR3 reads CASSSLGTVETQYF. CDR3 coding DNA: TGTGCCAGCAGCTCCCTGGGGACAGTGGAGACCCAGTACTTC.

This chain uses TRBV19 with TRBJ2-3; D possibly corresponds to TRBD2 (6 bases). In germline, CDR1 is LNHDA, CDR2 SQIVND (reference sequence). The V end was cut by 4 bases, the J end by 5 bases, with 13 bases between. This CDR3 contains 14 residues. CDR3 sequence (DNA): TGTGCCAGTAGTAACGGGGGTCGGGGAGATACGCAGTATTTT. Translated, it gives CASSNGGRGDTQYF.

V usage is TRBV5-8 and J usage is TRBJ2-2, with D unresolved. V lost 5 bases and J lost 8, with 4 bases in between. This CDR3 is built from 10 residues. CDR1 is SGHTS and CDR2 is YDEGEE in the germline V gene. CDR3 nucleotide sequence: TGTGCCAGCAGGCAAGGGGAGCTGTTTTTT. Translated, it gives CASRQGELFF.

This chain connects TRBV12-5 to TRBJ2-2, with TRBD2 matching over 10 bases. Germline assignment: CDR1 LGHNT and CDR2 FRNRAP. With V trimmed by 4 bases and J by 7 bases, 9 bases remained unmatched. The CDR3 is made up of 16 amino acids. CDR3 amino acids: CASGSTSGTLHGELFF. CDR3 nucleotide sequence: TGTGCTAGTGGTTCAACTAGCGGGACCCTACACGGGGAGCTGTTTTTT.

This clone was detected once. The chain is built from TRBV18 and TRBJ2-1; D may be TRBD1 (6 bases). Germline CDR1 and CDR2: KGHSH and LQKENI. CDR3 length: 17 amino acids. The V end was cut by 3 bases, the J end by 2 bases, with 17 bases between. CDR3 DNA sequence: TGTGCCAGCTCACCGGAGACCGGGACACCGACCTACAATGAGCAGTTCTTC. Its translation: CASSPETGTPTYNEQFF.

J is TRBJ2-3 and V is TRBV29-1; D not resolved. The CDR3 runs to 17 residues. In germline, CDR1 is SQVTM, CDR2 ANQGSEA. Trimming took off 2 bases at V and 3 bases at J, with 21 bases between the two ends. The CDR3 region has the DNA TGCAGCGTTGAAAGGCGGTCCACCCCCGTGGGTACAGATACGCAGTATTTT. As protein: CSVERRSTPVGTDTQYF.

The chain couples TRBV19 to TRBJ2-1; the D gene could be TRBD1 or TRBD2 (5 bases each). V lost 8 bases and J lost 8, with 19 bases in between. Germline V gene lookup returns CDR1 LNHDA and CDR2 SQIVND (reference sequence). The CDR3 runs 14 residues. The chain's CDR3 is CASVAEGRVDEQFF. CDR3 sequence (DNA): TGTGCCAGTGTCGCCGAGGGCAGGGTAGATGAGCAGTTCTTC.

V usage is TRBV5-6 and J usage is TRBJ2-1, with D possibly being TRBD2 (6 bases). Germline values: CDR1 SGHDT, CDR2 YYEEEE. This CDR3 spans 15 amino acids. Trimming took off 2 bases at V and 3 bases at J, with 12 bases between the two ends. This CDR3 is CASSLGVSGYNEQFF. The CDR3 DNA reads TGTGCCAGCAGCTTAGGAGTTAGCGGCTACAATGAGCAGTTCTTC.

This clone appeared once. The J gene is TRBJ1-1, the V gene TRBV18, with unresolved D. This CDR3 is 15 amino acids long. V lost 2 bases and J lost 0, with 10 bases in between. CDR1 is KGHSH and CDR2 is LQKENI in the germline V gene. The CDR3 protein is CASSPSADMNTEAFF. CDR3 nucleotides: TGTGCCAGCTCACCATCGGCAGACATGAACACTGAAGCTTTCTTT.

The genes are TRBV18 and TRBJ2-7; D unresolved. Germline CDR1 is KGHSH and CDR2 is LQKENI. The CDR3 has 14 amino acids. Trimming left V 5 bases short and J 0 bases short, with 11 bases between. For the CDR3, the DNA is TGTGCCAGCTCAGCCCCCCGATACTCCTACGAGCAGTACTTC. This encodes CASSAPRYSYEQYF.

This CDR3 is CASNEQYF. The CDR3 DNA reads as TGTGCCAGCAACGAGCAGTACTTC. The gene calls are TRBV2 and TRBJ2-7; no clear D. The CDR3 is made up of 8 amino acids. Trimming pared 7 bases from V and 5 bases from J, leaving 0 bases between. Germline CDR1 reads SNHLY; CDR2 reads FYNNEI.

The rearrangement joins TRBV28 to TRBJ2-7; D not certain. This CDR3 is built from 15 residues. CDR1 MDHEN and CDR2 SYDVKM come from the germline V gene. V was clipped by 4 bases and J by 0 bases, with 13 bases between them. DNA of the CDR3: TGTGCCAGCAGTTCCCGAGGTTTTAGCTCCTACGAGCAGTACTTC. As protein: CASSSRGFSSYEQYF.

The CDR3 region has the DNA TGTGCCAGTAATTTTAAGGGCTCCTACAATGAGCAGTTCTTC. It is translated as CASNFKGSYNEQFF. V is TRBV19 and J is TRBJ2-1, with D hard to call. V shed 7 bases and J shed 0 bases, with 10 bases lying between them. CDR1 is LNHDA, CDR2 SQIVND, per germline (reference sequence). CDR3 length: 14 residues.

V and J are TRBV6-5 and TRBJ1-1; weak D call: TRBD1 (6 bases). Germline lookup yields CDR1 MNHEY and CDR2 SVGAGI. The CDR3 contains 14 residues. The V end was cut by 2 bases, the J end by 0 bases, with 7 bases between. Written as DNA, the CDR3 is TGTGCCAGCAGTTACGAGGGGGTGAACACTGAAGCTTTCTTT. It encodes CASSYEGVNTEAFF.

This chain connects TRBV19 to TRBJ1-5, with D unresolved. The CDR3 runs 13 residues. V shed 7 bases and J shed 5 bases, with 12 bases lying between them. Germline-derived CDR1 and CDR2 are LNHDA and SQIVND (reference sequence). Written as DNA, the CDR3 is TGTGCCAGTACGTCCGGCAGGCATCAGCCCCAGCATTTT. Translated, it gives CASTSGRHQPQHF.

The chain is built from TRBV2 and TRBJ2-7; 7 bases agree with TRBD1. V shed 2 bases, J shed 4 bases, and the junction held 8 bases outside the gene matches. Germline loops: CDR1 SNHLY, CDR2 FYNNEI. This CDR3 region has 15 residues. The DNA for the CDR3 is TGTGCCAGCAGTGAAACGTACAACAGGGGTTACGAGCAGTACTTC. Translated: CASSETYNRGYEQYF.

The J gene is TRBJ1-5, the V gene TRBV29-1; no firm D call. The CDR3 has 13 residues. Germline V CDR1 and CDR2: SQVTM, ANQGSEA. Trimming shortened V by 5 bases and J by 5 bases, and 13 bases separated the two germline ends. The DNA for the CDR3 is TGCAGCGTTTGGTTTGGGGAATATCAGCCCCAGCATTTT. The encoded protein is CSVWFGEYQPQHF.